This T cell receptor beta chain was captured by sequencing in a study of blood T cell repertoires in COVID-19. Study background: The study drew acute and convalescent COVID-19 samples from the United States, Italy and Spain. Sample material is recorded as cDNA or gDNA derived from T cells, B-cell-depleted T cells, or PBMCs.

In the original workflow: The authors estimated nucleated cell counts from reference gene primer amplification. Assay used: immunoSEQ multiplex PCR; TCRdb lists only in-frame clones, some missing. That table furnishes V, J and clone size, whereas the DNA furnished D and trimming. The data contain fewer than 300,000 clones, about 90% of them singletons. Enrolment of Seattle patients took place during active infection, and they were followed longitudinally. This clone was recorded only once. The CDR3 runs to 13 residues. V shed 6 bases, J shed 8 bases, and the junction held 12 bases outside the gene matches. Per the germline V gene, CDR1 is SQVTM and CDR2 is ANQGSEA.

The genes are TRBV29-1 and TRBJ1-2; 7 bases line up with TRBD1. This TCR derives from a woman aged 25 to 39 with COVID-19, enrolled during active disease. Sequenced sample: peripheral blood. The CDR3: CSVDDRVKVGYTF. The CDR3 bases are TGCAGCGTCGACGACAGGGTTAAGGTCGGCTACACCTTC.